This TCR beta chain was found in a study of blood T cell repertoires in COVID-19. Study background: Acute-phase and convalescent COVID-19 samples originated in the United States, Italy and Spain.

Generated by immunoSEQ multiplex PCR, the TCRdb table keeps only in-frame clones and is missing some. The sample has roughly 66,000 clones; approximately 82% are singletons. The germline V and J ends were trimmed by 2 bases and 10 bases, with 12 bases remaining between them. The CDR3 spans 13 residues. Germline V lookup: CDR1 KGHSH, CDR2 LQKENI. The receptor was isolated from a man in his fifties or sixties with acute or convalescent COVID-19. The rearrangement links TRBV18 to TRBJ1-5, with a tentative D call TRBD1 (5 bases). The sequenced material came from peripheral blood. In DNA form, the CDR3 reads TGTGCCAGCTCACCAACAGGTCAAACTCCCCAGCATTTT. Amino acids: CASSPTGQTPQHF.